These 16 T cell receptor beta chains originate from one sample sequenced in a study of vaccination and CD4 T cells after COVID-19 (dated by TCRdb to between 2021 and 2023). Libraries came from PCR. The run used an Illumina iSeq 100. DNA from cultured CD4+ T cells underwent TCR sequencing with the Oncomine TCR Beta short-read assay at the Johns Hopkins FTIC core. The raw public reads went through TCRdb reprocessing: fastp at Q25, MiXCR clone calling, in-frame beta chains kept. Entries are consolidated by CDR3 protein sequence, retaining the most common genes and DNA. Within this sample are 5,500 to 9,000 distinct CDR3 sequences, with around half of them counted one time only. The ten largest clones capture 34% of the sample. For these receptors, no antigen is known. The sample's treatment or condition label is to be understood as: approximately 11-day PBMC culture with coronavirus spike peptide pools or control peptides (ViraFEST assay).

The sequencing input was CD4+ T cells from blood, cultured in vitro. The receptors were gathered from a human donor who had recovered from COVID-19.

The rearrangement uses TRBV7-2 and TRBJ2-1; perhaps TRBD1 as D (5 bases). The CDR3 contains 16 residues. Germline CDR1 SGHTA, CDR2 FQGNSA. Trimming shortened V by 4 bases and J by 2 bases, and 15 bases separated the two germline ends. The chain's CDR3 is CASSSRRGFTYNEQFF. DNA for the CDR3: TGTGCCAGCAGCTCCCGAAGGGGATTTACCTACAATGAGCAGTTCTTC.

The chain carries TRBV20-1 and TRBJ1-1; no reliable D call. The germline CDR1 and CDR2 sequences are DFQATT and SNEGSKA (reference sequence). The ends were cut back, 6 bases at V and 0 bases at J, with 14 bases in the middle. The CDR3 contains 14 residues. The CDR3 spells CSAPRAGVNTEAFF. The CDR3 bases are TGCAGTGCACCGCGGGCAGGAGTGAACACTGAAGCTTTCTTT.

Comment on this clonotype: A much larger clone differs from this one at a single base, so this may be a read error. The chain joins TRBV2 to TRBJ2-1, with TRBD2 matching 13 bases. CDR1 SNHLY and CDR2 FYNNEI come from the germline V gene. CDR3 length: 19 residues. CDR3 sequence (DNA): TGTGCCAGCAGTGAAGGGCGACTAGCGGGGGGCCTTTCCTACAGTGAGCAGTTCTTC. It specifies CASSEGRLAGGLSYSEQFF.

This chain joins TRBV21-1 and TRBJ1-1; TRBD1 is the table's D call and was not checked against the DNA. TRBV21-1 is labeled a pseudogene. The CDR3 has 20 residues. The CDR3 here is CASSRRHDSAILRGNTEAFF. In nucleotides, the CDR3 is TGTGCCAGCAGCCGACGACATGACAGCGCCATCCTTCGGGGGAACACTGAAGCTTTCTTT.

This rearrangement joins TRBV12-3 or TRBV12-4 to TRBJ1-2; tentatively, D is TRBD1 (5 bases). V lost 4 bases to trimming and J lost 4 bases, with 19 bases between them. The CDR3 covers 16 residues. The CDR3 loop is CASSSLRGPPPYGYTF. The CDR3 DNA sequence: TGTGCCAGCAGTTCATTACGGGGACCGCCCCCCTATGGCTACACCTTC.

This chain connects TRBV7-9 to TRBJ1-2; 8 nucleotides line up with TRBD1. The CDR3 runs to 15 residues. Germline trimming cut 5 bases from V and 4 bases from J; bases unmatched to any gene: 9. The V gene's germline CDR1 is SEHNR and CDR2 FQNEAQ (reference sequence). CDR3 protein: CASSMETGVAYGYTF. CDR3 nucleotide sequence: TGTGCCAGCAGCATGGAGACAGGGGTGGCCTATGGCTACACCTTC.

The rearrangement uses TRBV19 and TRBJ2-7; 7 nucleotides agree with TRBD1. The V gene end was trimmed by 4 bases and the J gene end by 4 bases; junction bases not matched to a gene: 7. Germline CDR1 is LNHDA and CDR2 is SQIVND (reference sequence). The CDR3 is made up of 14 amino acids. The CDR3 DNA follows: TGTGCCAGTAGTAAGGACAGGTGGGGTTACGAGCAGTACTTC. It specifies CASSKDRWGYEQYF.

This rearrangement joins TRBV2 to TRBJ2-7, with D perhaps matching TRBD1 (5 bases). Germline CDR1 and CDR2: SNHLY and FYNNEI. V lost 5 bases, J lost 5 bases, and 10 bases lay in between. The length of the CDR3 is 12 residues. This chain's CDR3 is CASSRQGNEQYF. In DNA form, the CDR3 reads TGTGCCAGCAGTAGGCAGGGCAACGAGCAGTACTTC.

The CDR3 DNA sequence: TGTGCCAGCAGCAAAACCCGGCCCCCCACCGGGGAGCTGTTTTTT. Translating it yields CASSKTRPPTGELFF. The chain uses TRBV21-1 and TRBJ2-2; the table gives TRBD1 as D, unverified against the DNA. TRBV21-1 is a pseudogene segment. This CDR3 spans 15 amino acids.

This clonotype was seen only a few times. V is TRBV7-3 and J is TRBJ1-1, with D maybe TRBD1 (5 bases). Germline CDR1 SGHTA, CDR2 FQGTGA. With 5 bases removed from V and 1 base from J, the gap between germline ends came to 8 bases. The CDR3 has 13 amino acids. The CDR3 region is CASSVGANTEAFF. Written as DNA, the CDR3 is TGTGCCAGCAGCGTAGGGGCGAACACTGAAGCTTTCTTT.

The chain has TRBV2 and TRBJ2-2; 9 bases map to TRBD1. Per germline, CDR1 SNHLY and CDR2 FYNNEI. The CDR3 consists of 14 residues. The ends lost 7 bases at V and 5 bases at J; junction bases unmatched: 5. This CDR3 is CASIGTGWTGELFF. The DNA of the CDR3 is TGTGCCAGCATCGGGACAGGGTGGACCGGGGAGCTGTTTTTT.

This clonotype was counted a few times. The V call is TRBV27, the J call TRBJ1-4; no clear D gene. The CDR3 loop spans 16 amino acids. Trimming cost V 0 bases and J 0 bases, with 8 bases left between them. Germline lookup yields CDR1 MNHEY and CDR2 SMNVEV (reference sequence). Here the CDR3 reads CASSLSKSATNEKLFF. DNA of the CDR3: TGTGCCAGCAGTTTATCGAAATCGGCAACTAATGAAAAACTGTTTTTT.

This clonotype was detected only a few times. The rearrangement links TRBV2 to TRBJ2-1, with D uncertain. Germline assignment: CDR1 SNHLY and CDR2 FYNNEI. This CDR3 region has 14 residues. The V end lost 6 bases, the J end lost 2 bases, and 11 bases lay between the germline ends. Here the CDR3 DNA reads TGTGCCAGCAGATCCGGACCGACCTACAATGAGCAGTTCTTC. Translating it yields CASRSGPTYNEQFF. The full variable domain, its missing parts supplied by reference TRBV2 and TRBJ2-1, is EPEVTQTPSHQVTQMGQEVILRCVPISNHLYFYWYRQILGQKVEFLVSFYNNEISEKSEIFDDQFSVERPDGSNFTLKIRSTKLEDSAMYFCASRSGPTYNEQFFGPGTRLTVL.

The chain uses TRBV5-6 and TRBJ2-1; unclear D gene. The V end lost 1 base, the J end lost 4 bases, and 6 bases lay between the germline ends. Germline-derived CDR1 and CDR2 are SGHDT and YYEEEE. This CDR3 spans 13 amino acids. Here the CDR3 DNA reads TGTGCCAGCAGCTTGTCCCAGTACAATGAGCAGTTCTTC. Protein: CASSLSQYNEQFF.

The rearrangement links TRBV20-1 to TRBJ2-5; possibly TRBD2 for D (5 bases). Looked up from germline, CDR1 is DFQATT and CDR2 is SNEGSKA (reference sequence). Deletions cut 5 bases from V and 2 bases from J, with 15 bases between. The CDR3 is made up of 14 amino acids. The CDR3 nucleotides read TGCAGTGCTGGCGGCCTTAGCGAACAAGAGACCCAGTACTTC. It encodes CSAGGLSEQETQYF.

The rearrangement joins TRBV15 to TRBJ1-4; 11 bases are shared with TRBD1. Losses at the gene ends were 7 bases for V and 7 bases for J; bases not matched to a gene: 2. The CDR3 totals 13 residues. Germline V gene data show CDR1 as LNHNV and CDR2 as YYDKDF (reference sequence). As DNA, the CDR3 is TGTGCCACCACCGGGACAGGGGGTGAAAAACTGTTTTTT. The encoded protein is CATTGTGGEKLFF.